A single sample gave rise to the 24 T cell receptor beta chains below, sequenced in a study of blood T cell repertoires in COVID-19. TCRdb's table, derived via immunoSEQ multiplex PCR, lists solely in-frame clones and lacks some. The sample includes roughly 190,000 clones, less than 85% of them seen just once. Sequences were obtained from peripheral blood. The receptors here all came from a woman between 50 and 59 years old with acute or convalescent COVID-19.

The chain has TRBV19 and TRBJ2-2; possible D gene TRBD1, 8 bases. The V end was cut by 6 bases, the J end by 1 base, with 12 bases between. CDR1 and CDR2 from the germline V gene are LNHDA and SQIVND (reference sequence). The CDR3 runs 15 residues. DNA for the CDR3: TGTGCCAGTAGGGGAGGGACAGGGAACACCGGGGAGCTGTTTTTT. Its protein is CASRGGTGNTGELFF. The full variable domain, in which reference TRBV19 and TRBJ2-2 provide the parts outside the CDR3, is DGGITQSPKYLFRKEGQNVTLSCEQNLNHDAMYWYRQDPGQGLRLIYYSQIVNDFQKGDIAEGYSVSREKKESFPLTVTSAQKNPTAFYLCASRGGTGNTGELFFGEGSRLTVL.

This chain uses TRBV9 with TRBJ2-7; D uncertain. The CDR3 length is 14 residues. CDR1 SGDLS and CDR2 YYNGEE come from the germline V gene. V was shortened by 0 bases and J by 2 bases, with 9 bases between the two germline ends. The CDR3 nucleotides read TGTGCCAGCAGCGTAGATGGCAGGACCTACGAGCAGTACTTC. Translated: CASSVDGRTYEQYF.

The J gene is TRBJ1-6, the V gene TRBV5-1, with TRBD1 as a possible D gene (6 bases). V was pared by 3 bases and J by 3 bases, with 19 bases between. Germline CDR1 is SGHRS and CDR2 is YFSETQ. This CDR3 contains 18 residues. CDR3 bases: TGCGCCAGCAGCTCCGGACCACTTACAGGGTTCTATAATTCACCCCTCCACTTT. Residues: CASSSGPLTGFYNSPLHF. The full variable domain, rest sourced from reference TRBV5-1 and TRBJ1-6, is KAGVTQTPRYLIKTRGQQVTLSCSPISGHRSVSWYQQTPGQGLQFLFEYFSETQRNKGNFPGRFSGRQFSNSRSEMNVSTLELGDSALYLCASSSGPLTGFYNSPLHFGNGTRLTVT.

V usage is TRBV28 and J usage is TRBJ2-7; 7 nucleotides line up with TRBD1. Trimming cost V 7 bases and J 0 bases; bases outside gene matches: 6. CDR3 size: 14 residues. Germline V CDR1 and CDR2: MDHEN, SYDVKM. In nucleotides, the CDR3 is TGTGCCAGCAATCGATGGGACAGCTCCTACGAGCAGTACTTC. Amino acids: CASNRWDSSYEQYF.

This clone has just a few counts. J is TRBJ1-4 and V is TRBV11-2; D perhaps matches TRBD1 (5 bases). This CDR3 has 15 amino acids. Germline V gene lookup returns CDR1 SGHAT and CDR2 FQNNGV. Deletions cut 5 bases from V and 7 bases from J, with 17 bases between. The CDR3 protein is CASSDRGRGGEKLFF. CDR3 DNA: TGTGCCAGCAGCGATCGTGGGCGGGGGGGTGAAAAACTGTTTTTT.

V is TRBV6-5 and J is TRBJ2-3; tentatively, D is TRBD2 (6 bases). Germline CDR1 MNHEY, CDR2 SVGAGI. Trimming shortened V by 4 bases and J by 5 bases, and 16 bases separated the two germline ends. CDR3 length: 15 amino acids. The CDR3 spells CASSLWREGQDTQYF. The CDR3 coding sequence is TGTGCCAGCAGTTTATGGAGGGAAGGGCAAGATACGCAGTATTTT.

CDR3 in amino acids: CASSMGGGHTEAFF. The CDR3 DNA reads as TGTGCCAGTAGTATGGGAGGGGGGCACACTGAAGCTTTCTTT. The rearrangement uses TRBV19 and TRBJ1-1, with D perhaps matching TRBD1 (6 bases). The germline V and J ends were trimmed by 3 bases and 3 bases, with 11 bases remaining between them. Germline V gene sequence: CDR1 LNHDA, CDR2 SQIVND (reference sequence). The CDR3 loop spans 14 amino acids.

This sequence joins TRBV11-2 and TRBJ1-2; 11 bases map to TRBD1. The ends lost 4 bases at V and 7 bases at J; junction bases unmatched: 2. CDR1 is SGHAT and CDR2 is FQNNGV in the germline V gene. CDR3 size: 13 residues. CDR3 amino acids: CASSYGTGGGYTF. DNA for the CDR3: TGTGCCAGCAGCTACGGGACAGGGGGTGGCTACACCTTC.

The gene calls are TRBV28 and TRBJ1-2; tentatively, D is TRBD1 (5 bases). CDR3 length equals 15 residues. The germline V gene has CDR1 MDHEN and CDR2 SYDVKM. The V gene lost 5 bases and the J gene lost 4 bases, with 17 bases spanning the gap. The DNA for the CDR3 is TGTGCCAGCAGTGGGGGGGTACACGAACTCTATGGCTACACCTTC. It codes for CASSGGVHELYGYTF.

This sequence joins TRBV18 and TRBJ2-1, with 8 bases identical to TRBD2. Trimming removed 6 bases from V and 2 bases from J; junction bases left unmatched: 6. This CDR3 spans 15 amino acids. Germline CDR1 and CDR2: KGHSH and LQKENI. DNA of the CDR3: TGTGCCAGCTCCCCCCCGGGGGGGCCCTACAATGAGCAGTTCTTC. It is translated as CASSPPGGPYNEQFF.

This clone was counted a single time. V and J are TRBV29-1 and TRBJ1-3, with TRBD1 matching over 7 bases. The CDR3 has 14 amino acids. Germline lookup yields CDR1 SQVTM and CDR2 ANQGSEA. The ends lost 3 bases at V and 2 bases at J; junction bases unmatched: 4. CDR3 in DNA: TGCAGCGTTGACAAGGGGGCAGCTGGAAACACCATATATTTT. This encodes CSVDKGAAGNTIYF.

The chain uses TRBV3-1 (or the pseudogene TRBV3-2) and TRBJ2-1; 12 nucleotides match TRBD2. J lost 7 bases, V lost 5 bases, and 9 bases had no gene match. Per the germline V gene, CDR1 is LGHDT and CDR2 is YNNKEL (reference sequence). The CDR3 runs to 16 residues. Here the CDR3 reads CASSARLAGVRNEQFF. The CDR3 coding sequence is TGTGCCAGCAGCGCCCGACTAGCGGGAGTGAGGAATGAGCAGTTCTTC.

The chain links TRBV12-3 or TRBV12-4 to TRBJ1-2, with D perhaps matching TRBD1 (6 bases). V was pared by 6 bases and J by 6 bases, with 14 bases between. The CDR3 has 13 amino acids. The CDR3 coding sequence is TGTGCCAGCAGGGTCACAGGGTCGGATGGCTACACCTTC. It specifies CASRVTGSDGYTF.

CDR3 in DNA: TGCGCCAGCAGCCAAGATAACACGGCGGCTGAAGCTTTCTTT. It encodes CASSQDNTAAEAFF. The chain uses TRBV4-1 and TRBJ1-1; D uncertain. The CDR3 totals 14 residues. Germline CDR1 is MGHRA and CDR2 is YSYEKL. V lost 0 bases and J lost 6, with 11 bases in between.

This chain links TRBV5-1 with TRBJ1-6, with 7 nucleotides matching TRBD1. The CDR3 runs 15 residues. CDR1 and CDR2 (germline): SGHRS, YFSETQ. Unmatched junction bases numbered 3, after V lost 0 bases and J lost 6 bases. The CDR3 sequence: CASSLGDRVNSPLHF. DNA for the CDR3: TGCGCCAGCAGCTTGGGTGACAGGGTTAATTCACCCCTCCACTTT.

The chain's CDR3 is CASSFKRDFTNQPQHF. The CDR3 DNA is TGTGCCAGCAGTTTTAAGCGGGACTTTACGAATCAGCCCCAGCATTTT. The chain has TRBV28 and TRBJ1-5; TRBD1 might be the D (5 bases). The CDR3 is 16 amino acids. Trimming took 3 bases from V and 4 from J, leaving 16 bases between them. Germline CDR1 reads MDHEN; CDR2 reads SYDVKM.

This chain's CDR3 is CASISGGGGYTF. The CDR3, as DNA: TGTGCCAGCATATCGGGAGGAGGAGGCTACACCTTC. The chain employs TRBV28 and TRBJ1-2; D gene ambiguous. This CDR3 has 12 residues. Trimming pared 7 bases from V and 8 bases from J, leaving 14 bases between. Germline V CDR1 and CDR2: MDHEN, SYDVKM.

This clone was detected only a few times. This rearrangement joins TRBV6-6 to TRBJ1-3; 7 positions match TRBD1. V dropped 0 bases and J dropped 1; count of bases not matched to a gene: 0. The CDR3 sequence is 15 residues long. Germline assignment: CDR1 MNHNY and CDR2 SVGAGI (reference sequence). The CDR3 here is CASSYSTGSGNTIYF. The CDR3 DNA sequence: TGTGCCAGCAGTTACTCGACAGGGTCTGGAAACACCATATATTTT.

The CDR3 loop is CASSFDRGKEKLFF. The CDR3 nucleotides are TGCGCCAGCAGCTTCGACAGGGGGAAGGAAAAACTGTTTTTT. J is TRBJ1-4 and V is TRBV5-1; 9 positions match TRBD1. CDR3 size: 14 residues. Germline V gives CDR1 SGHRS, CDR2 YFSETQ. After removal of 2 bases from V and 8 bases from J, the junction contained 4 bases not matched to a gene.

The rearrangement joins TRBV29-1 to TRBJ1-2; no reliable D call. V dropped 4 bases and J dropped 8 bases, with 8 bases sitting between them. This CDR3 comprises 10 residues. Germline V gene sequence: CDR1 SQVTM, CDR2 ANQGSEA. The DNA for the CDR3 is TGCAGCGTTGGGGTAGCGGGCTACACCTTC. Its protein product is CSVGVAGYTF.

This sequence joins TRBV6-5 and TRBJ2-7, with 9 positions matching TRBD1. CDR1 is MNHEY, CDR2 SVGAGI, per germline. Trimming took 2 bases from V and 1 from J; bases not matched to a gene: 3. The CDR3 contains 15 residues. The CDR3 DNA is TGTGCCAGCAGTTACAAGGGACAGGGTTCCTACGAGCAGTACTTC. Translating gives CASSYKGQGSYEQYF.

V and J are TRBV14 and TRBJ2-7; D may be TRBD2 (6 bases). V was cut by 0 bases and J by 3 bases, with 9 bases left in between. The germline gives CDR1 SGHDN, CDR2 FVKESK. The CDR3 contains 14 residues. In nucleotides, the CDR3 is TGTGCCAGCAGCCAAGATCCGCGGGACTACGAGCAGTACTTC. Protein sequence: CASSQDPRDYEQYF.

This clone is a singleton in its sample. This chain connects TRBV5-1 to TRBJ2-5, with D possibly TRBD1 on 5 matching bases. This CDR3 is built from 12 residues. Germline V gene lookup returns CDR1 SGHRS and CDR2 YFSETQ. Between the trimmed V and J ends, which lost 5 bases and 5 bases, there was a span of 10 bases. The CDR3 DNA reads TGCGCCAGCAGAGCAGGGTGGGAGACCCAGTACTTC. This translates into CASRAGWETQYF.

The chain is built from TRBV28 and TRBJ1-6, with D possibly matching TRBD1 (6 bases). Germline values: CDR1 MDHEN, CDR2 SYDVKM. V lost 6 bases to trimming and J lost 7 bases, with 13 bases between them. The CDR3 has 14 residues. The CDR3 sequence: CASRPTQGNSPLHF. The CDR3 nucleotides read TGTGCCAGCAGGCCCACGCAGGGGAATTCACCCCTCCACTTT.